The 22 T cell receptor beta chains below all came from one sample that was sequenced in a study of T cell responses to AZD1222 COVID-19 vaccine. The assay was immunoSEQ multiplex PCR, and TCRdb's table has in-frame clones only and misses some. The sample has some 98,000 clones; around nine tenths are singletons. Source: peripheral blood, taken 28 days after the second AZD1222 dose. The source is an adult who received the AZD1222 COVID-19 vaccine.

This clone was counted many times. The rearrangement uses TRBV29-1 and TRBJ1-4; unclear D gene. V was shortened by 6 bases and J by 1 base, with 9 bases between the two germline ends. CDR3 length: 13 amino acids. Germline CDR1 is SQVTM and CDR2 is ANQGSEA. The CDR3 DNA follows: TGCAGCGTGGGGAGTAGAACTAATGAAAAACTGTTTTTT. It yields the protein CSVGSRTNEKLFF. The full variable domain, its missing parts supplied by reference TRBV29-1 and TRBJ1-4, is SAVISQKPSRDICQRGTSLTIQCQVDSQVTMMFWYRQQPGQSLTLIATANQGSEATYESGFVIDKFPISRPNLTFSTLTVSNMSPEDSSIYLCSVGSRTNEKLFFGSGTQLSVL.

The chain recombines TRBV3-1 (or the pseudogene TRBV3-2) with TRBJ2-4, with D unclear. The V end lost 0 bases, the J end lost 6 bases, and 9 bases lay between the germline ends. CDR3 length: 14 residues. The germline gives CDR1 LGHDT, CDR2 YNNKEL (reference sequence). CDR3: CASSQDGLSNIQYF. The CDR3 DNA sequence: TGTGCCAGCAGCCAAGACGGTCTGTCAAACATTCAGTACTTC.

The V and J genes are TRBV20-1 and TRBJ1-2; D may be TRBD1 (5 bases). Germline V lookup: CDR1 DFQATT, CDR2 SNEGSKA (reference sequence). This CDR3 spans 11 amino acids. CDR3 sequence: CTSYGGEGYTF. Here the CDR3 DNA reads TGCACTTCGTACGGGGGAGAAGGCTACACCTTC.

The chain links TRBV30 to TRBJ1-4; unclear D gene. The CDR3 is made up of 14 amino acids. V lost 2 bases to trimming and J lost 3 bases, with 10 bases between them. CDR1 GTSNPN and CDR2 SVGIG come from the germline V gene (reference sequence). Here the CDR3 DNA reads TGTGCCTGGAGTCCCGGGAGGGCTAATGAAAAACTGTTTTTT. It codes for CAWSPGRANEKLFF.

The chain carries TRBV28 and TRBJ2-3, with TRBD2 matching over 10 bases. The CDR3 length is 16 residues. In germline, CDR1 is MDHEN, CDR2 SYDVKM. Trimming cost V 6 bases and J 0 bases; bases outside gene matches: 6. CDR3 bases: TGTGCCAGCAGCCCCCCTAGCGGGAGTAGCACAGATACGCAGTATTTT. It translates to CASSPPSGSSTDTQYF.

The chain joins TRBV5-1 to TRBJ1-1; D gene ambiguous. Germline V lookup: CDR1 SGHRS, CDR2 YFSETQ. The CDR3 runs 14 residues. V lost 2 bases and J lost 4, with 12 bases in between. For the CDR3, the DNA is TGCGCCAGCAGCTTAATTCCCCGGGCCACTGAAGCTTTCTTT. The encoded protein is CASSLIPRATEAFF.

V is TRBV27 and J is TRBJ1-1; TRBD1 might be the D (6 bases). From germline, CDR1 is MNHEY and CDR2 SMNVEV (reference sequence). Trimming shortened V by 6 bases and J by 1 base, and 12 bases separated the two germline ends. This CDR3 contains 14 residues. CDR3 residues: CASSLRTANTEAFF. CDR3 coding DNA: TGTGCCAGCAGCCTACGGACAGCGAACACTGAAGCTTTCTTT.

This clone appeared a single time. This CDR3 reads CASSILSPTGNDQPQHF. CDR3 coding DNA: TGTGCCAGTAGTATCCTCTCACCGACAGGGAATGACCAGCCCCAGCATTTT. The chain couples TRBV19 to TRBJ1-5, with TRBD1 matching 7 bases. The V and J ends lost 3 bases and 7 bases, in that order; junction bases with no gene match: 15. The CDR3 is made up of 17 amino acids. CDR1 LNHDA and CDR2 SQIVND come from the germline V gene (reference sequence).

Only one count was recorded for this clone. This chain uses TRBV6-2 or TRBV6-3 with TRBJ1-5; no clear D gene. Trimming shortened V by 2 bases and J by 0 bases, and 5 bases separated the two germline ends. This CDR3 is 14 amino acids long. Germline-derived CDR1 and CDR2 are MNHEY and SVGEGT. CDR3 in DNA: TGTGCCAGCAGTTACCCGAATAGCAATCAGCCCCAGCATTTT. Protein sequence: CASSYPNSNQPQHF.

The rearrangement links TRBV5-6 to TRBJ2-5; 8 positions agree with TRBD2. CDR3 length equals 15 residues. V gave up 1 base and J gave up 5 bases; unmatched junction bases: 7. Per the germline V gene, CDR1 is SGHDT and CDR2 is YYEEEE. The CDR3 reads CASSLLAGGGETQYF. The CDR3 DNA is TGTGCCAGCAGCTTGCTGGCGGGAGGTGGGGAGACCCAGTACTTC.

The chain recombines TRBV5-1 with TRBJ2-1; 9 nucleotides match TRBD1. The CDR3 has 15 amino acids. Germline V lookup: CDR1 SGHRS, CDR2 YFSETQ. V shed 4 bases, J shed 7 bases, and the junction held 9 bases outside the gene matches. The CDR3 loop reads CASSPGTGRGNEQFF. CDR3 DNA: TGCGCCAGCAGCCCAGGGACAGGGCGGGGGAATGAGCAGTTCTTC.

J is TRBJ1-5 and V is TRBV5-1; D is perhaps TRBD1 (5 bases). V was shortened by 2 bases and J by 0 bases, with 9 bases between the two germline ends. From germline, CDR1 is SGHRS and CDR2 YFSETQ. CDR3 size: 15 residues. The CDR3 bases are TGCGCCAGCAGCTTTAACGGACATAGCAATCAGCCCCAGCATTTT. Its translation is CASSFNGHSNQPQHF. Looking up the rest from reference TRBV5-1 and TRBJ1-5 gives the full variable domain: KAGVTQTPRYLIKTRGQQVTLSCSPISGHRSVSWYQQTPGQGLQFLFEYFSETQRNKGNFPGRFSGRQFSNSRSEMNVSTLELGDSALYLCASSFNGHSNQPQHFGDGTRLSIL.

This chain joins TRBV3-1 (or the pseudogene TRBV3-2) and TRBJ2-3, with 12 bases aligning to TRBD2. The V and J ends lost 1 base and 9 bases, in that order; junction bases with no gene match: 2. Looked up from germline, CDR1 is LGHDT and CDR2 is YNNKEL (reference sequence). The CDR3 sequence is 14 residues long. In DNA form, the CDR3 reads TGTGCCAGCAGCCAAGGACTAGCGGGAGACACGCAGTATTTT. It codes for CASSQGLAGDTQYF.

This rearrangement joins TRBV20-1 to TRBJ1-5; D is ambiguous. Between the trimmed V and J ends, which lost 5 bases and 2 bases, there was a span of 10 bases. CDR3 size: 13 residues. CDR1 is DFQATT, CDR2 SNEGSKA, per germline (reference sequence). The CDR3 sequence: CSAGEVGNQPQHF. The CDR3 coding sequence is TGCAGTGCTGGTGAGGTAGGCAATCAGCCCCAGCATTTT.

The chain joins TRBV4-1 to TRBJ2-1; 8 nucleotides agree with TRBD2. Germline V gene data show CDR1 as MGHRA and CDR2 as YSYEKL. This CDR3 contains 17 residues. J lost 3 bases, V lost 1 base, and 8 bases had no gene match. The CDR3 is CASSQAELTSVYNEQFF. The CDR3 DNA sequence: TGCGCCAGCAGCCAAGCGGAATTGACTAGCGTCTACAATGAGCAGTTCTTC.

For this clone: The junction and the germline gene differ at one end; a read error may be behind it. CDR3 in amino acids: CASSKGTGFAF. CDR3 in DNA: TGTGCCAGTAGTAAAGGGACAGGGTTTGCATTC. The chain joins TRBV19 to TRBJ2-7; 9 bases line up with TRBD1. In germline, CDR1 is LNHDA, CDR2 SQIVND (reference sequence). The CDR3 length is 11 residues.

The chain employs TRBV11-3 and TRBJ2-1; D not certain. V shed 3 bases and J shed 0 bases, with 9 bases lying between them. The CDR3 loop spans 15 amino acids. Germline V gives CDR1 SGHNT, CDR2 YENEEA. CDR3 loop: CASSFDSDSYNEQFF. DNA of the CDR3: TGTGCCAGCAGCTTTGACTCAGACTCCTACAATGAGCAGTTCTTC.

The V and J genes are TRBV15 and TRBJ2-7; D is ambiguous. The CDR3 is 14 residues long. V dropped 4 bases and J dropped 1 base, with 11 bases sitting between them. In germline, CDR1 is LNHNV, CDR2 YYDKDF (reference sequence). This chain's CDR3 is CATSTAGGSYEQYF. In nucleotides, the CDR3 is TGTGCCACCAGCACCGCCGGTGGATCCTACGAGCAGTACTTC.

The chain is built from TRBV20-1 and TRBJ2-3, with D perhaps being TRBD1 or TRBD2 (5 bases each). The CDR3 length is 14 residues. Deletions cut 3 bases from V and 3 bases from J, with 13 bases between. CDR1 is DFQATT and CDR2 is SNEGSKA in the germline V gene (reference sequence). DNA for the CDR3: TGCAGTGCTAGTGACTGGGGGAGTACAGATACGCAGTATTTT. Amino acids: CSASDWGSTDTQYF.

The chain uses TRBV6-5 and TRBJ1-1; D not certain. With 6 bases removed from V and 0 bases from J, the gap between germline ends came to 11 bases. Germline CDR1 reads MNHEY; CDR2 reads SVGAGI. The CDR3 is made up of 14 amino acids. The CDR3 is CASSVTGLNTEAFF. The CDR3 DNA reads as TGTGCCAGCAGCGTGACCGGCCTGAACACTGAAGCTTTCTTT.

V is TRBV7-9 and J is TRBJ2-3; D perhaps matches TRBD2 (5 bases). CDR1 SEHNR and CDR2 FQNEAQ come from the germline V gene (reference sequence). There are 13 residues in the CDR3. V gave up 8 bases and J gave up 2 bases, with 11 bases separating them. CDR3 DNA sequence: TGTGCCAGCGGCGACGACTACACAGATACGCAGTATTTT. It translates to CASGDDYTDTQYF.

This chain links TRBV6-5 with TRBJ1-4; 10 nucleotides agree with TRBD1. After removal of 6 bases from V and 10 bases from J, the junction contained 2 bases not matched to a gene. The CDR3 spans 12 residues. Germline CDR1 reads MNHEY; CDR2 reads SVGAGI. Here the CDR3 DNA reads TGTGCCAGCAGCCGGACAGGGGGAAAACTGTTTTTT. This translates into CASSRTGGKLFF.